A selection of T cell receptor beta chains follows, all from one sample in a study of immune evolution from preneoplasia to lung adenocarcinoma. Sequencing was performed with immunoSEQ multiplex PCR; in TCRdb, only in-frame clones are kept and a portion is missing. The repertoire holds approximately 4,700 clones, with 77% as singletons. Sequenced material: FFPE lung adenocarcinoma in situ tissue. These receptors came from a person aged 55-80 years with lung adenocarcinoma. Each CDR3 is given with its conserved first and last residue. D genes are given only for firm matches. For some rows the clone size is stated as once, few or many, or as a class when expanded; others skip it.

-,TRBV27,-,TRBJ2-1,CASRPDGSSYNEQFF,TGTGCCAGCAGACCAGACGGGAGCTCCTACAATGAGCAGTTCTTC
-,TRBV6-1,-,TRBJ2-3,CASSRQTTDTQYF,TGTGCCAGCAGCCGACAGACCACAGATACGCAGTATTTT
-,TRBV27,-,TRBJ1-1,CASSLSENTEAFF,TGTGCCAGCAGTTTATCTGAGAACACTGAAGCTTTCTTT
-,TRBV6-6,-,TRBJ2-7,CASSRLGEGEQYF,TGTGCCAGCAGTCGCCTGGGGGAAGGCGAGCAATACTTC
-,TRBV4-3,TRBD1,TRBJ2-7,CASSQDETGGHEQYF,TGCGCCAGCAGCCAAGATGAAACAGGGGGTCACGAGCAGTACTTC
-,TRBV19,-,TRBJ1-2,CASSSLDVGDYTF,TGTGCCAGTAGTTCTTTGGACGTGGGGGACTACACCTTC
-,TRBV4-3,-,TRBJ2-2,CASSQDWDNTGELFF,TGCGCCAGCAGCCAAGACTGGGATAACACCGGGGAGCTGTTTTTT
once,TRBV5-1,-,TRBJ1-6,CASSWDALYNSPLHF,TGCGCCAGCAGCTGGGACGCACTTTATAATTCACCCCTCCACTTT
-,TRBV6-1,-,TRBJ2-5,CASSRGDLTQETQYF,TGTGCCAGCAGTCGGGGTGACTTGACACAAGAGACCCAGTACTTC
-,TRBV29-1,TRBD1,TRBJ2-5,CSARQGVSQETQYF,TGCAGCGCCCGACAGGGAGTAAGCCAAGAGACCCAGTACTTC
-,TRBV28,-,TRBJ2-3,CAHKGPSTDTQYF,TGTGCCCACAAAGGCCCCAGCACAGATACGCAGTATTTT
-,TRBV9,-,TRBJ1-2,CASSVAMGYGYTF,TGTGCCAGCAGCGTAGCAATGGGGTACGGCTACACCTTC
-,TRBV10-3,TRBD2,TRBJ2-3,CATGLAPTDTQYF,TGTGCCACCGGACTAGCGCCCACAGATACGCAGTATTTT
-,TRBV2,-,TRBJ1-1,CASGTGVMNTEAFF,TGTGCCAGCGGGACCGGCGTTATGAACACTGAAGCTTTCTTT
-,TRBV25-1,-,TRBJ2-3,CASSDPSGHSTDTQYF,TGTGCCAGCAGTGATCCCAGCGGGCATAGCACAGATACGCAGTATTTT
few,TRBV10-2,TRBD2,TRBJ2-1,CASSELAGGSYNEQFF,TGCGCCAGCAGTGAGTTAGCGGGGGGTTCATACAATGAGCAGTTCTTC
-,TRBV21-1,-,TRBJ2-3,CASRRQGVGDTQYF,TGTGCCAGCAGAAGACAGGGGGTTGGGGATACGCAGTATTTT
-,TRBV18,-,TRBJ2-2,CASSLEVGTGELFF,TGTGCCAGCTCCCTCGAGGTCGGCACCGGGGAGCTGTTTTTT
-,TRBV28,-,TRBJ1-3,CASIAWGSGNTIYF,TGTGCCAGCATCGCGTGGGGCTCTGGAAACACCATATATTTT
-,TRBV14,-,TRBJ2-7,CASSPGHSYEQYF,TGTGCCAGCAGCCCCGGACACTCCTACGAGCAGTACTTC
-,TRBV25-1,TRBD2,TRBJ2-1,CASSATTSLPGSEQFF,TGTGCCAGCAGTGCCACGACTAGCCTACCTGGGAGTGAGCAGTTCTTC
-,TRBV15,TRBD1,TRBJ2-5,CATSSLGQGQETQYF,TGTGCCACCAGCAGCCTCGGACAGGGACAAGAGACCCAGTACTTC
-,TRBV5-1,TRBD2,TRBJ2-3,CASRKRGLTDTQYF,TGCGCCAGCAGGAAGCGGGGGCTTACAGATACGCAGTATTTT
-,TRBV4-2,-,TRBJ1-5,CASSQEGRASYSNQPQHF,TGTGCCAGCAGCCAAGAGGGGCGGGCCAGTTATAGCAATCAGCCCCAGCATTTT
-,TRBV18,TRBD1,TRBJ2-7,CASSPQSSRGLRFYEQYF,TGTGCCAGCTCACCCCAGTCCAGCAGGGGGCTCAGGTTCTACGAGCAGTACTTC
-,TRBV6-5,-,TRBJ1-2,CASRPGPSPGSGYTF,TGTGCCAGCAGACCGGGACCAAGTCCAGGAAGTGGCTACACCTTC
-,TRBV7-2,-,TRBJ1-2,CASSLAGFNYGYTF,TGTGCCAGCAGCTTAGCGGGGTTTAACTATGGCTACACCTTC
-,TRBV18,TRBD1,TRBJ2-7,CASSPRDSSYEQYF,TGTGCCAGCTCACCACGGGACAGCTCCTACGAGCAGTACTTC
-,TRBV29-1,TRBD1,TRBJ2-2,CSVEGDSETGELFF,TGCAGCGTCGAGGGGGACAGTGAGACCGGGGAGCTGTTTTTT
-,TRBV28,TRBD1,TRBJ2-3,CASRRTGDLTDTQYF,TGTGCCAGCAGACGAACAGGGGATTTAACAGATACGCAGTATTTT
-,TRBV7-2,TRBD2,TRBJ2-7,CASSGSGGALGEQYF,TGTGCCAGCAGCGGGAGCGGGGGGGCCCTCGGCGAGCAGTACTTC
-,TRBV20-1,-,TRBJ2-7,CSARGGYEQYF,TGCAGTGCTAGAGGGGGCTACGAGCAGTACTTC
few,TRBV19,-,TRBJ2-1,CASSNRGAGEQFF,TGTGCCAGTAGTAATCGAGGGGCCGGTGAGCAGTTCTTC
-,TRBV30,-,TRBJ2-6,CAWEEQGGSGANVLTF,TGTGCCTGGGAGGAACAGGGAGGCTCTGGGGCCAACGTCCTGACTTTC
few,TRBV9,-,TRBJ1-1,CASSVEGGTRYTEAFF,TGTGCCAGCAGCGTAGAGGGCGGGACGAGGTACACTGAAGCTTTCTTT
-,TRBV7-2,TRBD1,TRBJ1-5,CASSSEQGENQPQHF,TGTGCCAGCAGCTCAGAACAGGGGGAGAATCAGCCCCAGCATTTT
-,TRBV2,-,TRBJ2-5,CASSRPEVVETQYF,TGTGCCAGCAGTAGGCCAGAGGTGGTAGAGACCCAGTACTTC
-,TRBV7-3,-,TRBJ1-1,CASSPSGATEAFF,TGTGCCAGCAGCCCCTCAGGGGCCACTGAAGCTTTCTTT
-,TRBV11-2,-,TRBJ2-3,CASSLEADDTQYF,TGTGCCAGCAGCTTAGAGGCCGATGATACGCAGTATTTT